Sequencing of this TCR beta chain was carried out in a study of cytomegalovirus exposure and HLA in healthy donors. 13 Jbeta primers and 60 Vbeta primers were used for the PCR. Using immunoSEQ multiplex PCR, the repertoire was profiled, and TCRdb retains in-frame clones only, with some absent. The sample holds roughly 180,000 clones; less than 90% are singletons and the top ten take around 0.25%. This CDR3 has 15 amino acids. V gave up 0 bases and J gave up 1 base, with 10 bases separating them. The germline V gene encodes CDR1 SGHDT and CDR2 YYEEEE. This clonotype was obtained from a boy younger than 18 in good health and CMV-seronegative. This chain joins TRBV5-6 and TRBJ1-2, with a weak D call TRBD1 (6 bases). The sample was PBMCs. The CDR3 here is CASSLVHRDNYGYTF. CDR3 DNA: TGTGCCAGCAGCTTGGTTCACAGGGATAACTATGGCTACACCTTC. The entire variable domain, with the rest obtained from reference TRBV5-6 and TRBJ1-2, is as follows: DAGVTQSPTHLIKTRGQQVTLRCSPKSGHDTVSWYQQALGQGPQFIFQYYEEEERQRGNFPDRFSGHQFPNYSSELNVNALLLGDSALYLCASSLVHRDNYGYTFGSGTRLTVV.